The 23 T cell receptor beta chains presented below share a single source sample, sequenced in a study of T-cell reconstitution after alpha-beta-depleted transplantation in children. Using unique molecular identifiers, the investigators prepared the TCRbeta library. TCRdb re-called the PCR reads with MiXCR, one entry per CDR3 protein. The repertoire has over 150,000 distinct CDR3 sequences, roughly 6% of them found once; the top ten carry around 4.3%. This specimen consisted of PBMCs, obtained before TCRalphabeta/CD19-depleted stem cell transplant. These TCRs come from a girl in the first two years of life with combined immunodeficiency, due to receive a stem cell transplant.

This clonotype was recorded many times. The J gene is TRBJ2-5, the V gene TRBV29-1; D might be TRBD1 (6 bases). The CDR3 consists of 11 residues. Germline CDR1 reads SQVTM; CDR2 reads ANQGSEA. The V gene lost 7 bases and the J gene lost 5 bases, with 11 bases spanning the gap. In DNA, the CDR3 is TGCAGCGGGACAGTCCGGGAGACCCAGTACTTC. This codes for CSGTVRETQYF.

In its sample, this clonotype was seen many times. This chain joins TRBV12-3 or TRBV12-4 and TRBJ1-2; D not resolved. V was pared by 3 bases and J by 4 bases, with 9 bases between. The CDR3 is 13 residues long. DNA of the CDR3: TGTGCCAGCAGTTTCCAGCCAACCTATGGCTACACCTTC. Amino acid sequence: CASSFQPTYGYTF.

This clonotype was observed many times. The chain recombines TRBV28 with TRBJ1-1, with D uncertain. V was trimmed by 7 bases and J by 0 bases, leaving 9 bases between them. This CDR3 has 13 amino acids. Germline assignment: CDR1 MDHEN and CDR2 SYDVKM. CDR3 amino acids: CASNEVLNTEAFF. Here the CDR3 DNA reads TGTGCCAGCAATGAGGTTCTGAACACTGAAGCTTTCTTT.

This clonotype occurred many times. DNA of the CDR3: TGTGCCAGCAGCTCACCTTCGGGTAGTAGGGACCAAGAGACCCAGTACTTC. Translating gives CASSSPSGSRDQETQYF. This chain uses TRBV9 with TRBJ2-5; D gene unclear. Trimming stripped 4 bases from V and 0 bases from J, with 19 bases between. The CDR3 is made up of 17 amino acids. Per germline, CDR1 SGDLS and CDR2 YYNGEE.

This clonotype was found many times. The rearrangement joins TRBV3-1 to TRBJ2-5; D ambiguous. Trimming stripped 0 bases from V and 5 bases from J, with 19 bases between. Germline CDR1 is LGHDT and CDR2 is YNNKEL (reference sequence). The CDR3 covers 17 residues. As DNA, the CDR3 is TGTGCCAGCAGCCAAGAAGTCAACGGCCGATCGTGGGAGACCCAGTACTTC. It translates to CASSQEVNGRSWETQYF.

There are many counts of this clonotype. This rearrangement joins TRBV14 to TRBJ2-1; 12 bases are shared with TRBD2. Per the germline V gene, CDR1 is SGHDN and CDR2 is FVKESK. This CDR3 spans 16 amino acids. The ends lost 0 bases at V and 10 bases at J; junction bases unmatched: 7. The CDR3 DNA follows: TGTGCCAGCAGCCAAGATTTAAGACTAGCGGGAGCGGAGCAGTTCTTC. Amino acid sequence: CASSQDLRLAGAEQFF.

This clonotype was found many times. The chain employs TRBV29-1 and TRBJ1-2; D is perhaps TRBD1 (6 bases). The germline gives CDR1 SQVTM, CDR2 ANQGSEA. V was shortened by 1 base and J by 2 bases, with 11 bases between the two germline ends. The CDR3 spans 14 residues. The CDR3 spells CSVEGQGRNYGYTF. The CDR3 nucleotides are TGCAGCGTTGAAGGGCAGGGGCGCAACTATGGCTACACCTTC.

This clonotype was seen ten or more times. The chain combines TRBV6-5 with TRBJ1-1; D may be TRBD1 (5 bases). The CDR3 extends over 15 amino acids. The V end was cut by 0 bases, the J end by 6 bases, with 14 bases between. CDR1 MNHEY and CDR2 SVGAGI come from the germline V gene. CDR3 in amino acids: CASSYSTPGRSEAFF. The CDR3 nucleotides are TGTGCCAGCAGTTACTCGACTCCAGGGAGGTCTGAAGCTTTCTTT.

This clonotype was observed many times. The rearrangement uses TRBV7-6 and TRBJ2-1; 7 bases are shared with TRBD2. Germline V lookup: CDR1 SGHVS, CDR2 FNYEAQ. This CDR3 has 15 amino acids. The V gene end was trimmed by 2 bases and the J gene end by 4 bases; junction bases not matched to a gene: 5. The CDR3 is CASSLYRGVYNEQFF. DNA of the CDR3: TGTGCCAGCAGCTTATATCGGGGGGTTTACAATGAGCAGTTCTTC.

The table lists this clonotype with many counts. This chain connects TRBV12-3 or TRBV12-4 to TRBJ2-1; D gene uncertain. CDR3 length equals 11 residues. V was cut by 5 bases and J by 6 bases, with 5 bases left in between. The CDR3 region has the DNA TGTGCCAGCAGTATCTTCAATGAGCAGTTCTTC. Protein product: CASSIFNEQFF.

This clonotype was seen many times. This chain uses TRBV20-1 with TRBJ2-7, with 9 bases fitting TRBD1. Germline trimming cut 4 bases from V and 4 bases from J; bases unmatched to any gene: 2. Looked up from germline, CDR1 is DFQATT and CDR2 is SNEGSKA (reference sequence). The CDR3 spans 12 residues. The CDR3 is CSAKDRGYEQYF. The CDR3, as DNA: TGCAGTGCTAAAGACAGGGGGTACGAGCAGTACTTC.

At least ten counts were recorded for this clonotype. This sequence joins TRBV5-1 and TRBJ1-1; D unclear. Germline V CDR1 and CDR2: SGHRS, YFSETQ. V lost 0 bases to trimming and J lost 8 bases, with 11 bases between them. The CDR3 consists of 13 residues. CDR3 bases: TGCGCCAGCAGCTTGGCCGGGTTGAGAGAAGCTTTCTTT. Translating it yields CASSLAGLREAFF. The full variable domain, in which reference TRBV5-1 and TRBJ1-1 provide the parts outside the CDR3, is KAGVTQTPRYLIKTRGQQVTLSCSPISGHRSVSWYQQTPGQGLQFLFEYFSETQRNKGNFPGRFSGRQFSNSRSEMNVSTLELGDSALYLCASSLAGLREAFFGQGTRLTVV.

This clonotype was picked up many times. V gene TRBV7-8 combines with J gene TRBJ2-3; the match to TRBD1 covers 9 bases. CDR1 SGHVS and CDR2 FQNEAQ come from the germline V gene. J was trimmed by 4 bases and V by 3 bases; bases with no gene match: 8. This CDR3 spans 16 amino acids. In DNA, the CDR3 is TGTGCCAGCAGCTTCGCGGGACAGGGTAGGGCAGATACGCAGTATTTT. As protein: CASSFAGQGRADTQYF.

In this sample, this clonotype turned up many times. This CDR3 reads CSARLAGAWEYF. The CDR3 DNA reads TGCAGTGCTAGACTAGCGGGAGCTTGGGAGTACTTC. V is TRBV20-1 and J is TRBJ2-7, with 10 bases identical to TRBD2. Germline assignment: CDR1 DFQATT and CDR2 SNEGSKA (reference sequence). The CDR3 totals 12 residues. Trimming took 2 bases from V and 11 from J; bases not matched to a gene: 6.

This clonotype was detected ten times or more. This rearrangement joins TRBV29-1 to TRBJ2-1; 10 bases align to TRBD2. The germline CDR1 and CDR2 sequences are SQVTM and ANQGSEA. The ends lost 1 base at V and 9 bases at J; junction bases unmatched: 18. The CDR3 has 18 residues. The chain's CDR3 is CSVEAAGQGAGGQAEQFF. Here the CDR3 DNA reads TGCAGCGTTGAAGCCGCAGGGCAAGGAGCGGGGGGGCAGGCTGAGCAGTTCTTC.

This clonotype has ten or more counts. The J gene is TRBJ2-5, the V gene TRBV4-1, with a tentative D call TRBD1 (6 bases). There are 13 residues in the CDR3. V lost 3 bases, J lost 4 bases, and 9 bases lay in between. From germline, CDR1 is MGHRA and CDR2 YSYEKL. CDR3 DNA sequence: TGCGCCAGCAGCCATTTAGGGGGAGAGACCCAGTACTTC. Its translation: CASSHLGGETQYF.

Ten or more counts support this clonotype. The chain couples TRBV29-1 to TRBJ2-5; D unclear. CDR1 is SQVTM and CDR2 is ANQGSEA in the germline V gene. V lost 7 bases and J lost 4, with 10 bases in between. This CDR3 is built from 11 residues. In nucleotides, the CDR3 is TGCAGCGGTGGCTGGGGAGAGACCCAGTACTTC. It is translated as CSGGWGETQYF.

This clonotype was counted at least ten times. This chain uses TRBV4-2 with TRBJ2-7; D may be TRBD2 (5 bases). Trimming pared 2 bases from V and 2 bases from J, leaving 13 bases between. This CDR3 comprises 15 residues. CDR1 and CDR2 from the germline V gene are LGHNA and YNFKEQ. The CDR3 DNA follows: TGTGCCAGCAGCCAACAATTCTGGGGAGCCTACGAGCAGTACTTC. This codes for CASSQQFWGAYEQYF.

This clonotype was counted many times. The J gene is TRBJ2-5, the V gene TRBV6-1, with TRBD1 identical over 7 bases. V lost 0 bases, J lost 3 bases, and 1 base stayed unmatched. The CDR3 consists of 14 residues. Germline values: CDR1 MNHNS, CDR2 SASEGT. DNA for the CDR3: TGTGCCAGCAGTGAAGCAGGGGGCGAAGAGACCCAGTACTTC. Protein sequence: CASSEAGGEETQYF.

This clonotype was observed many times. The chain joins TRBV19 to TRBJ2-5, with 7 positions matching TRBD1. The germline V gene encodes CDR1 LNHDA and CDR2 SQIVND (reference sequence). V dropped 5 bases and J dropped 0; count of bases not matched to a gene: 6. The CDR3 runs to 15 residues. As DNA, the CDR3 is TGTGCCAGTAGTCCCGGACAGGAGCACCAAGAGACCCAGTACTTC. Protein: CASSPGQEHQETQYF.

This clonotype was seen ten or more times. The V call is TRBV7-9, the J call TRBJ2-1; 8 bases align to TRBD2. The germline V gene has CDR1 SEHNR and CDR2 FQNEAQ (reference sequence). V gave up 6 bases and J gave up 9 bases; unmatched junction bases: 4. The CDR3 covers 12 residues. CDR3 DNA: TGTGCCAGCAGGGGACTAGAGGGTGAGCAGTTCTTC. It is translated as CASRGLEGEQFF.

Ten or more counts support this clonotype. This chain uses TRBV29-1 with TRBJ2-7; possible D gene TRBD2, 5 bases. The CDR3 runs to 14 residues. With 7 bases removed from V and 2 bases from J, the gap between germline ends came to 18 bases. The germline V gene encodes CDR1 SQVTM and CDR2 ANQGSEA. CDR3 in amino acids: CSGIGEQIPYEQYF. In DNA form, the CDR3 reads TGCAGCGGAATCGGGGAACAGATCCCCTACGAGCAGTACTTC.

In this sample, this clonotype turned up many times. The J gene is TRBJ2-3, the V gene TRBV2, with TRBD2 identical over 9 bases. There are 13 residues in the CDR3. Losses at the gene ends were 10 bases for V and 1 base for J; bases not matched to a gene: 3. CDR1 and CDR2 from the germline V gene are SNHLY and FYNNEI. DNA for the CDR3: TGTGCCATTTCTAGCGGGGGCACAGATACGCAGTATTTT. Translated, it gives CAISSGGTDTQYF.